These 21 T cell receptor beta chains were all obtained from the same sample, sequenced in a study of kidney transplant recipient with SARS-CoV-2 infection. In TCRdb, the reads were re-called with MiXCR into one record per CDR3 protein. The sample contains 250,000 or so distinct CDR3 sequences, 29% of which appear only once. The sequencing used a blood sample, collected at baseline and on approximately day 120 from a kidney transplant recipient. These receptors came from a male patient between 25 and 39 years old who had COVID-19 and was a kidney transplant recipient. Some T cells may be the graft donor's.

As to this clonotype: A read error may be the cause here, since a much bigger clone is one base away. The rearrangement links TRBV21-1 to TRBJ1-6. TRBV21-1 represents a pseudogene. There are 17 residues in the CDR3. CDR3 DNA sequence: TGTGCCAGCAACAACCGGCGGGGTTTTACCTATAATTCACCCCTCCACTTT. It codes for CASNNRRGFTYNSPLHF.

There are many counts of this clonotype. The V gene is TRBV28, the J gene TRBJ1-1, with D possibly being TRBD1 (6 bases). V lost 0 bases and J 5 bases, leaving 13 bases between the germline ends. The CDR3 contains 15 residues. CDR1 is MDHEN, CDR2 SYDVKM, per germline. The DNA of the CDR3 is TGTGCCAGCAGTTTATGGGGGGGCTTTCAAACTGAAGCTTTCTTT. As protein: CASSLWGGFQTEAFF.

For this clonotype: A much larger clone differs by one base, so this may be a read error. Here the CDR3 omits its conserved ending phenylalanine or tryptophan, so a read error is the likely source. J is TRBJ1-2 and V is TRBV19; D remains ambiguous. V gave up 5 bases and J gave up 4 bases, with 23 bases separating them. Germline V gives CDR1 LNHDA, CDR2 SQIVND (reference sequence). The CDR3 totals 17 residues. CDR3 nucleotide sequence: TGTGCCAGTAGTCCTCTAGAGACAAATCGAAAGACCTATGGCTACACCTCC. This gives the protein CASSPLETNRKTYGYTS.

This clonotype was seen a handful of times. The chain joins TRBV30 to TRBJ2-1; D is uncertain. The germline CDR1 and CDR2 sequences are GTSNPN and SVGIG (reference sequence). The ends were cut back, 4 bases at V and 2 bases at J, with 9 bases in the middle. The CDR3 sequence is 13 residues long. The CDR3, as DNA: TGTGCCTGGAACCGGCAGACCTACAATGAGCAGTTCTTC. Amino acid sequence: CAWNRQTYNEQFF.

To note about this clonotype: A much bigger clone sits one base away, suggesting this may be a read error. The rearrangement joins TRBV5-3 to TRBJ2-7; the match to TRBD1 covers 9 bases. TRBV5-3 is recorded as an ORF, its role being uncertain. The CDR3 runs 16 residues. The CDR3 region is CTRSLLTGGTSYEQYF. CDR3 coding DNA: TGTACCAGAAGCCTATTGACAGGGGGAACATCCTACGAGCAGTACTTC.

This clonotype was found a few times. Just one base apart from a much larger clone, this may be a read error. This chain connects TRBV30 to TRBJ2-2; 9 bases match TRBD2. Germline V gene sequence: CDR1 GTSNPN, CDR2 SVGIG (reference sequence). The CDR3 is 16 residues long. The V segment lost 3 bases and the J segment 4 bases; nucleotides outside the gene matches: 9. CDR3 coding DNA: TGTGCCTGGAGCGACATAGCGGGAGTGAGCACCGGGGAGCTGTTTTTT. Protein: CAWSDIAGVSTGELFF. Supplemented by reference TRBV30 and TRBJ2-2, the full variable domain reads SQTIHQWPATLVQPVGSPLSLECTVEGTSNPNLYWYRQAAGRGLQLLFYSVGIGQISSEVPQNLSASRPQDRQFILSSKKLLLSDSGFYLCAWSDIAGVSTGELFFGEGSRLTVL.

The chain is built from TRBV6-6 and TRBJ2-3; D uncertain. The J call is in doubt because the DNA end fits TRBJ2-1 better. Germline V lookup: CDR1 MNHNY, CDR2 SVGAGI (reference sequence). The CDR3 consists of 15 residues. The CDR3: CASSSPLDKYNEQFF. Here the CDR3 DNA reads TGTGCCAGCAGTTCCCCCCTCGATAAGTACAATGAGCAGTTCTTC.

The rearrangement joins TRBV7-9 to TRBJ2-3, with D perhaps assigned TRBD1 or TRBD2 (5 bases each). Germline CDR1 SEHNR, CDR2 FQNEAQ (reference sequence). V was pared by 4 bases and J by 1 base, with 15 bases between. The CDR3 length is 16 residues. The CDR3 region is CASSSFQGPGTDTQYF. CDR3 bases: TGTGCCAGCAGCTCCTTCCAGGGACCAGGCACAGATACGCAGTATTTT. The whole variable domain, filled in from reference TRBV7-9 and TRBJ2-3, reads DTGVSQNPRHKITKRGQNVTFRCDPISEHNRLYWYRQTLGQGPEFLTYFQNEAQLEKSRLLSDRFSAERPKGSFSTLEIQRTEQGDSAMYLCASSSFQGPGTDTQYFGPGTRLTVL.

This clonotype was counted only a few times. The chain links TRBV30 to TRBJ1-2, with no clear D. This CDR3 region has 16 residues. The ends were cut back, 5 bases at V and 4 bases at J, with 23 bases in the middle. Germline V gene sequence: CDR1 GTSNPN, CDR2 SVGIG (reference sequence). The DNA for the CDR3 is TGTGCCTGGGCGCCTGGGCGTTATAGAAAGACCTATGGCTACACCTTC. This encodes CAWAPGRYRKTYGYTF.

As for this clonotype: A clone one base away is much larger, so this may be a read error. The genes are TRBV10-1 and TRBJ2-4, with D unclear. The CDR3 runs 17 residues. The germline CDR1 and CDR2 sequences are WNHNN and SYGVQD (reference sequence). The CDR3 is CASSDRLRSRKTYGYAF. The CDR3 DNA reads TGCGCCAGCAGTGATCGTTTAAGATCGCGAAAGACCTATGGCTACGCCTTC.

This clonotype was picked up a small number of times. V usage is TRBV3-1 and J usage is TRBJ2-5; 12 nucleotides line up with TRBD1. The CDR3 extends over 18 amino acids. CDR1 is LGHDT, CDR2 YNNKEL, per germline (reference sequence). After removal of 3 bases from V and 4 bases from J, the junction contained 12 bases not matched to a gene. CDR3 protein: CASSHPGQGARKRETQYF. CDR3 DNA: TGTGCCAGCAGCCATCCGGGACAGGGGGCGAGGAAACGAGAGACCCAGTACTTC.

The gene calls are TRBV4-1 and TRBJ2-3; possible D gene TRBD2, 5 bases. V lost 1 base and J lost 4, with 12 bases in between. The CDR3 has 15 amino acids. The germline V gene has CDR1 MGHRA and CDR2 YSYEKL. CDR3 loop: CASSQGEGGADTQYF. CDR3 nucleotides: TGCGCCAGCAGCCAAGGAGAGGGTGGGGCAGATACGCAGTATTTT.

This clonotype was seen many times. The chain carries TRBV6-5 and TRBJ2-7; D may match TRBD1 or TRBD2 (5 bases each). Germline-derived CDR1 and CDR2 are MNHEY and SVGAGI. The CDR3 covers 13 residues. V was cut by 2 bases and J by 4 bases, with 9 bases left in between. In DNA form, the CDR3 reads TGTGCCAGCAGTTACCAATGGGGGTACGAGCAGTACTTC. The encoded protein is CASSYQWGYEQYF.

Comment on this clonotype: A read error may explain this, as a much larger clone is one base away. It is likely a read error, because the conserved phenylalanine at the end of the CDR3 is missing. This chain links TRBV6-4 with TRBJ2-2; D not certain. The germline gives CDR1 MRHNA, CDR2 SNTAGT. V was clipped by 2 bases and J by 4 bases, with 2 bases between them. CDR3 length: 12 amino acids. The CDR3 nucleotides read TGTGCCAGCAGTGACAGCACCGGGGAGCTGTTTTCT. Protein: CASSDSTGELFS.

This chain uses TRBV28 with TRBJ2-3; 12 nucleotides align to TRBD2. This CDR3 region has 18 residues. The V and J ends lost 6 bases and 2 bases, in that order; junction bases with no gene match: 12. Looked up from germline, CDR1 is MDHEN and CDR2 is SYDVKM. The CDR3 nucleotides are TGTGCCAGCAGCCCTAGCGGGAGGGCCCTCCTTCCCACAGATACGCAGTATTTT. It is translated as CASSPSGRALLPTDTQYF.

At least ten counts were recorded for this clonotype. V gene TRBV6-8 combines with J gene TRBJ1-2; D is unresolved. This CDR3 has 17 amino acids. In germline, CDR1 is MNHGY, CDR2 SAAAGT. V lost 5 bases and J lost 4, with 23 bases in between. The CDR3 region has the DNA TGTGCCAGCAGTGGAGATCGACGCTCTAGAAAGACCTATGGCTACACCTTC. Protein: CASSGDRRSRKTYGYTF.

This clonotype was seen ten or more times. The chain links TRBV9 to TRBJ1-2; the D is unclear. The germline gives CDR1 SGDLS, CDR2 YYNGEE. Trimming removed 7 bases from V and 4 bases from J, with 23 bases in between. The CDR3 length is 16 residues. The CDR3 DNA reads as TGTGCCAGCGATCCTCAGTACTCAAGAAAGACCTATGGCTACACCTTC. Translation gives CASDPQYSRKTYGYTF.

To note about this clonotype: Sequence at one end of the junction differs from germline and may be a read error. The chain uses TRBV20-1 and TRBJ2-4; D gene unclear. This CDR3 has 13 residues. CDR1 is DFQATT and CDR2 is SNEGSKA in the germline V gene (reference sequence). The CDR3 loop is CSASERPVSGYAF. CDR3 bases: TGCAGTGCTAGTGAAAGACCGGTCAGTGGCTACGCCTTC.

This clonotype was seen a handful of times. The J gene is TRBJ2-1, the V gene TRBV9; the D is unclear. V lost 3 bases to trimming and J lost 2 bases, with 18 bases between them. The length of the CDR3 is 17 residues. From germline, CDR1 is SGDLS and CDR2 YYNGEE. This chain's CDR3 is CASSASDSGSTYNEQFF. The DNA for the CDR3 is TGTGCCAGCAGCGCGAGCGATTCGGGCTCGACCTACAATGAGCAGTTCTTC.

This clonotype occurred many times. The CDR3 sequence: CASSPGTAYNEQFF. In DNA form, the CDR3 reads TGTGCCAGCTCACCCGGGACAGCTTACAATGAGCAGTTCTTC. V gene TRBV18 combines with J gene TRBJ2-1; 7 nucleotides align to TRBD1. The CDR3 contains 14 residues. The germline V gene encodes CDR1 KGHSH and CDR2 LQKENI. V shed 3 bases, J shed 4 bases, and the junction held 3 bases outside the gene matches.

This clonotype was seen at least ten times. J is TRBJ2-3 and V is TRBV12-3 or TRBV12-4; 9 bases map to TRBD1. The CDR3 contains 16 residues. J gave up 1 base and V 6 bases, and 8 bases lay outside the gene matches. This CDR3 is CASSDRGESRTDTQYF. CDR3 in DNA: TGTGCCAGCAGCGACAGGGGGGAATCCCGCACAGATACGCAGTATTTT.